A single sample is the source of the 21 T cell receptor beta chains below, sequenced in a study of T-cell reconstitution after alpha-beta-depleted transplantation in children. The TCRbeta library incorporated unique molecular identifiers. One entry per CDR3 protein, called by TCRdb with MiXCR from the PCR reads. This sample has nearly 550,000 distinct CDR3 sequences, with approximately 20% found just once. This material consisted of PBMCs from the stem cell graft donor, taken from the stem cell graft. The receptors originated from a human donor who donated a stem cell graft to a child with acute lymphoblastic leukemia.

This clonotype turned up a few times. The rearrangement uses TRBV25-1 and TRBJ2-1, with TRBD2 matching over 11 bases. The ends lost 7 bases at V and 4 bases at J; junction bases unmatched: 15. CDR3 length equals 18 residues. Germline V gene data show CDR1 as MGHDK and CDR2 as SYGVNS. CDR3 sequence reads: CASNSSGTSGEEYNEQFF. The CDR3 DNA reads as TGTGCCAGCAATTCTTCCGGGACTAGCGGAGAAGAGTACAATGAGCAGTTCTTC.

This chain uses TRBV27 with TRBJ2-7, with D unresolved. With 6 bases removed from V and 6 bases from J, the gap between germline ends came to 9 bases. The CDR3 is 11 amino acids. CDR1 and CDR2 from the germline V gene are MNHEY and SMNVEV (reference sequence). The CDR3 spells CASSQGIEQYF. In DNA, the CDR3 is TGTGCCAGCAGCCAAGGCATCGAGCAGTACTTC.

The chain links TRBV5-1 to TRBJ2-7, with TRBD2 matching over 10 bases. The junction had 7 bases not matched to a gene; V was cut back by 4 bases and J by 3 bases. This CDR3 contains 15 residues. Looked up from germline, CDR1 is SGHRS and CDR2 is YFSETQ. CDR3 DNA: TGCGCCAGCAGCAGGGGACTAGCGTACTTCTACGAGCAGTACTTC. It is translated as CASSRGLAYFYEQYF.

At least ten counts were recorded for this clonotype. J is TRBJ2-7 and V is TRBV5-1, with TRBD2 identical over 10 bases. Trimming removed 3 bases from V and 2 bases from J; junction bases left unmatched: 5. The CDR3 is 15 amino acids. CDR1 SGHRS and CDR2 YFSETQ come from the germline V gene. This CDR3 is CASSWGTSDTYEQYF. In DNA form, the CDR3 reads TGCGCCAGCAGCTGGGGGACTAGCGATACCTACGAGCAGTACTTC.

This clonotype was seen a handful of times. This CDR3 reads CASSPDSRPQETQYF. The CDR3 coding sequence is TGTGCCAGCAGCCCGGACAGCCGCCCCCAAGAGACCCAGTACTTC. The chain has TRBV7-9 and TRBJ2-5; the D gene is possibly TRBD1 (6 bases). Germline-derived CDR1 and CDR2 are SEHNR and FQNEAQ (reference sequence). The CDR3 covers 15 residues. The V end was cut by 5 bases, the J end by 1 base, with 14 bases between.

This clonotype was found a few times. The genes are TRBV28 and TRBJ2-2; D unresolved. Deletions cut 5 bases from V and 8 bases from J, with 9 bases between. CDR1 is MDHEN, CDR2 SYDVKM, per germline. CDR3 length: 12 residues. CDR3 loop: CASSKGVGELFF. In DNA, the CDR3 is TGTGCCAGCAGTAAAGGTGTGGGGGAGCTGTTTTTT.

The chain combines TRBV12-3 or TRBV12-4 with TRBJ1-4; 7 bases agree with TRBD1. V trimming: 6 bases; J trimming: 0 bases; junction bases outside the gene matches: 7. This CDR3 has 16 amino acids. The CDR3 loop is CASSWGQIATNEKLFF. The CDR3 DNA reads as TGTGCCAGCAGCTGGGGACAGATTGCAACTAATGAAAAACTGTTTTTT.

The J gene is TRBJ2-7, the V gene TRBV3-1; D perhaps matches TRBD2 (5 bases). The germline V and J ends were trimmed by 3 bases and 3 bases, with 12 bases remaining between them. Germline V gene sequence: CDR1 LGHDT, CDR2 YNNKEL (reference sequence). The CDR3 covers 14 residues. Written as DNA, the CDR3 is TGTGCCAGCAGCCATGGAGGACCGCACTACGAGCAGTACTTC. This sequence encodes CASSHGGPHYEQYF.

The table lists this clonotype with a few counts. The rearrangement joins TRBV7-9 to TRBJ1-5, with 10 bases aligning to TRBD1. The germline gives CDR1 SEHNR, CDR2 FQNEAQ (reference sequence). CDR3 length: 14 residues. Unmatched junction bases numbered 4, after V lost 5 bases and J lost 6 bases. The CDR3 loop is CASSPGTGVQPQHF. The CDR3 nucleotides are TGTGCCAGCAGCCCCGGGACAGGGGTTCAGCCCCAGCATTTT.

This clonotype was detected a few times. V usage is TRBV12-3 or TRBV12-4 and J usage is TRBJ1-2; 8 nucleotides align to TRBD1. Trimming at V came to 10 bases and at J to 4 bases, leaving 2 bases not matched to a gene. This CDR3 contains 11 residues. The CDR3 coding sequence is TGTGCCACCGGACAGGGCTATGGCTACACCTTC. It codes for CATGQGYGYTF.

The chain uses TRBV27 and TRBJ2-5; D gene ambiguous. The ends were cut back, 0 bases at V and 1 base at J, with 6 bases in the middle. The CDR3 covers 14 residues. CDR1 is MNHEY, CDR2 SMNVEV, per germline (reference sequence). The CDR3 is CASSLSISQETQYF. The CDR3 DNA reads TGTGCCAGCAGTTTATCGATCAGCCAAGAGACCCAGTACTTC.

This chain connects TRBV20-1 to TRBJ2-2; 12 bases are shared with TRBD2. The germline V gene has CDR1 DFQATT and CDR2 SNEGSKA (reference sequence). The V and J ends lost 0 bases and 5 bases, in that order; junction bases with no gene match: 13. The CDR3 is 19 residues long. This chain's CDR3 is CSARDILPSGRASTGELFF. Written as DNA, the CDR3 is TGCAGTGCTAGAGATATCCTTCCTAGCGGGAGGGCAAGTACCGGGGAGCTGTTTTTT.

V usage is TRBV6-5 and J usage is TRBJ1-2; weak D call: TRBD1 (5 bases). The ends were cut back, 0 bases at V and 1 base at J, with 15 bases in the middle. CDR1 MNHEY and CDR2 SVGAGI come from the germline V gene. CDR3 length: 17 residues. As DNA, the CDR3 is TGTGCCAGCAGTTACTCCTGGGACGGAACAGATAACTATGGCTACACCTTC. Encoded protein: CASSYSWDGTDNYGYTF.

This clonotype was observed a few times. This chain joins TRBV5-5 and TRBJ2-1, with 7 bases lining up with TRBD1. V lost 4 bases and J lost 9; bases outside the gene matches: 7. The CDR3 length is 13 residues. Germline CDR1 and CDR2: SGHKS and YYEKEE (reference sequence). The CDR3 DNA reads TGTGCCAGCAGCCCGATAACAGGGGCTGAGCAGTTCTTC. As protein: CASSPITGAEQFF.

There are a few counts of this clonotype. The V call is TRBV5-1, the J call TRBJ2-3, with 14 bases matching TRBD2. The CDR3 covers 18 residues. The V segment lost 5 bases and the J segment 0 bases; nucleotides outside the gene matches: 8. The germline gives CDR1 SGHRS, CDR2 YFSETQ. CDR3 sequence: CASSPGLAGGLSTDTQYF. Here the CDR3 DNA reads TGCGCCAGCAGTCCCGGACTAGCGGGAGGCCTTAGCACAGATACGCAGTATTTT.

The rearrangement joins TRBV20-1 to TRBJ2-3; D uncertain. CDR1 and CDR2 from the germline V gene are DFQATT and SNEGSKA (reference sequence). This CDR3 spans 14 amino acids. The germline V and J ends were trimmed by 0 bases and 1 base, with 8 bases remaining between them. The chain's CDR3 is CSARELRGTDTQYF. Written as DNA, the CDR3 is TGCAGTGCTAGAGAATTAAGGGGCACAGATACGCAGTATTTT.

This clonotype was picked up a small number of times. J is TRBJ2-7 and V is TRBV2; 10 bases map to TRBD2. The CDR3 length is 18 residues. V shed 5 bases and J 0 bases; nucleotides not matched to a gene: 13. Germline CDR1 is SNHLY and CDR2 is FYNNEI. In DNA, the CDR3 is TGTGCCAGCAGTCTTGGGCTAGCGGGAGTGGGTAACTCCTACGAGCAGTACTTC. This sequence encodes CASSLGLAGVGNSYEQYF.

V usage is TRBV7-6 and J usage is TRBJ2-1, with D tentatively TRBD2 (5 bases). Trimming removed 5 bases at V and 5 bases at J, with 19 bases between. The CDR3 covers 16 residues. Germline CDR1 SGHVS, CDR2 FNYEAQ. The CDR3 bases are TGTGCCAGCAGCCGCTATACTAGTTTCCTAGACAATGAGCAGTTCTTC. Encoded protein: CASSRYTSFLDNEQFF.

This chain links TRBV5-1 with TRBJ2-2, with TRBD1 matching over 8 bases. The CDR3 is 15 amino acids. Germline V gives CDR1 SGHRS, CDR2 YFSETQ. Trimming at V came to 5 bases and at J to 1 base, leaving 4 bases not matched to a gene. The CDR3 bases are TGCGCCAGCAGACTGGGACAGGAGAACACCGGGGAGCTGTTTTTT. This gives the protein CASRLGQENTGELFF.

The table lists this clonotype with a few counts. This chain uses TRBV9 with TRBJ2-1; a weak D match, TRBD1 (5 bases). V gave up 2 bases and J gave up 0 bases, with 12 bases separating them. Germline values: CDR1 SGDLS, CDR2 YYNGEE. The CDR3 is 16 amino acids. The CDR3 sequence: CASSVGHSSSYNEQFF. CDR3 in DNA: TGTGCCAGCAGCGTTGGACATTCCAGCTCCTACAATGAGCAGTTCTTC.

The chain is built from TRBV29-1 and TRBJ1-2; possibly TRBD1 for D (6 bases). Trimming cost V 4 bases and J 3 bases, with 18 bases left between them. This CDR3 is 15 amino acids long. Germline assignment: CDR1 SQVTM and CDR2 ANQGSEA. The CDR3 DNA reads TGCAGCGTTGTGGGGGCCGGTCGTACGGACTATGGCTACACCTTC. Its protein product is CSVVGAGRTDYGYTF.